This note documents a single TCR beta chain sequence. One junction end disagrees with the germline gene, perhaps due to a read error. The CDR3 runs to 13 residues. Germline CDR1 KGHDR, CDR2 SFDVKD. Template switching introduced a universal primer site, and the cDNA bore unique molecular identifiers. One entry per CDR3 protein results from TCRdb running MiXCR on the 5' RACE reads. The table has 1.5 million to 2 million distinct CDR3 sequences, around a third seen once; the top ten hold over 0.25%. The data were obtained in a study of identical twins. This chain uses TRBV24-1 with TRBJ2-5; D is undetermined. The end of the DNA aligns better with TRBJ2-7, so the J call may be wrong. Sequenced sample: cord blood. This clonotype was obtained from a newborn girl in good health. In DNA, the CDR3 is TGTGCCACCGGTGATGCCCACTTCTACGAGCAGTACTTC. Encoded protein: CATGDAHFYEQYF.